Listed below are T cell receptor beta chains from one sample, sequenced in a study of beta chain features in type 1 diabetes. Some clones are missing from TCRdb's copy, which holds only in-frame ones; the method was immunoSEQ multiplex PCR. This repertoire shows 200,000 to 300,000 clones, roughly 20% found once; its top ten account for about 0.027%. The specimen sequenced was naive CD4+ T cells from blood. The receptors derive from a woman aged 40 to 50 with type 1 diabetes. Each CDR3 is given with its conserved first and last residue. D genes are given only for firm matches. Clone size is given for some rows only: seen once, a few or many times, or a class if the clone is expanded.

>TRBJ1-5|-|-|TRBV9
TGTGCCAGCAGCGTAGCAGGCGGGGGGCAGCCCCAGCATTTT
CASSVAGGGQPQHF
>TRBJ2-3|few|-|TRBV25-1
TGTGCCAGCAGTGAAATTCCCCCGACAGATACGCAGTATTTT
CASSEIPPTDTQYF
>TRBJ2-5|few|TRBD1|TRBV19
TGTGCCAGTAGGCCCGGGACAGGGACAGAGACCCAGTACTTC
CASRPGTGTETQYF
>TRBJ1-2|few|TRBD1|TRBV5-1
TGCGCCAGCAGCTTGGGGGACAGTCAGCATGGCTACACCTTC
CASSLGDSQHGYTF
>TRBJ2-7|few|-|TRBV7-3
TGTGCCAGCAGTAACGGGGAACCCCCCTACGAGCAGTACTTC
CASSNGEPPYEQYF
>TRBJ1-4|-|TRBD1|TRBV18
TGTGCCAGCTCACCACCTCCTAGGACAGGAGAAAAACTGTTTTTT
CASSPPPRTGEKLFF
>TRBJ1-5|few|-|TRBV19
TGTGCCAGTAGTTCCACAGGCGATCAGCCCCAGCATTTT
CASSSTGDQPQHF
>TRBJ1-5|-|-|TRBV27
TGTGCCAGCAGGTTACAGGTTAATCAGCCCCAGCATTTT
CASRLQVNQPQHF
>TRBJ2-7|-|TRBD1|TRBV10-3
TGTGCCATCAGCCTAGACAGGGCCTACGAGCAGTACTTC
CAISLDRAYEQYF
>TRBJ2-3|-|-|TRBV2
TGTGCCAGCAGCTCCGGGAGCACAGATACGCAGTATTTT
CASSSGSTDTQYF
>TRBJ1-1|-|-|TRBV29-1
TGCAGCGTTGAAATTACAGGGAACACTGAAGCTTTCTTT
CSVEITGNTEAFF
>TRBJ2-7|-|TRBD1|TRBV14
TGTGCCAGCAGCCAACAGACAGGGGGTGTCGAGCAGTACTTC
CASSQQTGGVEQYF
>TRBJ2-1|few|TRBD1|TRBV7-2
TGTGCCAGCAGCTCCGACAGGGTTTCCTACAATGAGCAGTTCTTC
CASSSDRVSYNEQFF
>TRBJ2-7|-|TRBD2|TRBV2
TGTGCCAGCAGAGCGGGGACTAGCGGGGGGGCCGAGCAGTACTTC
CASRAGTSGGAEQYF
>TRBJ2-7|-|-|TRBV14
TGTGCCAGCAGCCAAGAAGACTTCGACTTGATGCACTTC
CASSQEDFDLMHF
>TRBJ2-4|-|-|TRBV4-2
TGTGCCAGCAGCCAAGAATTGAGTGTCATTCAGTACTTC
CASSQELSVIQYF
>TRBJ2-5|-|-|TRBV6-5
TGTGCCAGCAGTTACTCTTTCCTAGGAGAGACCCAGTACTTC
CASSYSFLGETQYF
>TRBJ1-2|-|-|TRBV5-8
TGTGCCAGCAGCTTGGAACTGGGCCACTATGGCTACACCTTC
CASSLELGHYGYTF
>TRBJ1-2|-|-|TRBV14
TGTGCCAGCAGCCAGGCTCGGGGTTGGACTGGCTACACCTTC
CASSQARGWTGYTF
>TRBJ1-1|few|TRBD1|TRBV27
TGTGCCAGCAGTTTGGGGACAGGGGCTGAAGCTTTCTTT
CASSLGTGAEAFF
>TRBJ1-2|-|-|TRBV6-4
TGTGCCAGCAGCCCGACGAGGGGACTGGGCTATGGCTACACCTTC
CASSPTRGLGYGYTF
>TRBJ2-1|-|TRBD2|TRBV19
TGTGCCAGTATGAGAGCGGGGGCAAATTACAATGAGCAGTTCTTC
CASMRAGANYNEQFF
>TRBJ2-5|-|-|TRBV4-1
TGCGCCAGCAGCCAAGGACTGATGACAGACCCTCAAGAGACCCAGTACTTC
CASSQGLMTDPQETQYF
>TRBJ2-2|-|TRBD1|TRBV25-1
TGTGCCAGCAGTGGGCCCTACGGGACAGGGACGAACACCGGGGAGCTGTTTTTT
CASSGPYGTGTNTGELFF
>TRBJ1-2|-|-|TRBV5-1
TGCGCCAGCCGACAGATTGGGGCAGGGGATGGCTACACCTTC
CASRQIGAGDGYTF
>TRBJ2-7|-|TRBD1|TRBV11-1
TGTGCCAGCAGCTTAGCGCTCCCTTCGACAGGGGCCAAACTCTACGAGCAGTACTTC
CASSLALPSTGAKLYEQYF
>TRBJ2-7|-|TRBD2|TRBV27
TGTGCCAGCCCCGGGACTAGCGGGGGGCACACCTACGAGCAGTACTTC
CASPGTSGGHTYEQYF
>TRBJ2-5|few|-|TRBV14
TGTGCCAGCAGCCATGGGGCACAGGAGACCCAGTACTTC
CASSHGAQETQYF
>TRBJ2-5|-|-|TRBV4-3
TGCGCCAGCAGCCAGGGTCTTGAGAGGGAGACCCAGTACTTC
CASSQGLERETQYF
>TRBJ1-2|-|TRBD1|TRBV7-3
TGTGCCAGCAGCTTAGGACAGGGAGCGGACTATGGCTACACCTTC
CASSLGQGADYGYTF
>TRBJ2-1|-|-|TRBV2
TGTGCCAGCAGAAACGGCCGCGGGACCTACAATGAGCAGTTCTTC
CASRNGRGTYNEQFF
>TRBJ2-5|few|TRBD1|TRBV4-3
TGCGCCAGCAGCCCTAGTGGGACAGTTCAAGGCCAAGAGACCCAGTACTTC
CASSPSGTVQGQETQYF
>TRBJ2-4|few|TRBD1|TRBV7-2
TGTGCCAGCAGCCCAGGGGGCCGAACCAAAAACATTCAGTACTTC
CASSPGGRTKNIQYF
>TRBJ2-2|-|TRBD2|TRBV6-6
TGTGCCAGCAGTTACAGACTAGCGGGAGGGACCGGGGAGCTGTTTTTT
CASSYRLAGGTGELFF
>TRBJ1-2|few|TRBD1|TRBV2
TGTGCCAGCAGGATGGGACAGGGTGGCCGTGGCTACACCTTC
CASRMGQGGRGYTF
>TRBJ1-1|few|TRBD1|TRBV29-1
TGCAGCGTTGTAACAGGGGCTAGGACTGAAGCTTTCTTT
CSVVTGARTEAFF
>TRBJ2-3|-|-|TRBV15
TGTGCCACCAGCAGAGATCCTGATACGCAGTATTTT
CATSRDPDTQYF
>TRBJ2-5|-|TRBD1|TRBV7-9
TGTGCCAGCAGCTTAGCCGGGACAGGGGGCCAAGAGACCCAGTACTTC
CASSLAGTGGQETQYF
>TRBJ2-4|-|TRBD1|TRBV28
TGTGCCAGCACTCCCCAGGGGGCGGACATTCAGTACTTC
CASTPQGADIQYF
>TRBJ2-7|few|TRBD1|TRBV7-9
TGTGCCAGCAGCACGTTTGACAGGGCCGGCGAGCAGTACTTC
CASSTFDRAGEQYF
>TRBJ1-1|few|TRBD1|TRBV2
TGTGCCAGCAGTGATAGACAGGGGCACACTGAAGCTTTCTTT
CASSDRQGHTEAFF
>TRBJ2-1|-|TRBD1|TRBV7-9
TGTGCCAGCAGCTTTGCCCGAGACAGGGAAACTCGGAATGAGCAGTTCTTC
CASSFARDRETRNEQFF